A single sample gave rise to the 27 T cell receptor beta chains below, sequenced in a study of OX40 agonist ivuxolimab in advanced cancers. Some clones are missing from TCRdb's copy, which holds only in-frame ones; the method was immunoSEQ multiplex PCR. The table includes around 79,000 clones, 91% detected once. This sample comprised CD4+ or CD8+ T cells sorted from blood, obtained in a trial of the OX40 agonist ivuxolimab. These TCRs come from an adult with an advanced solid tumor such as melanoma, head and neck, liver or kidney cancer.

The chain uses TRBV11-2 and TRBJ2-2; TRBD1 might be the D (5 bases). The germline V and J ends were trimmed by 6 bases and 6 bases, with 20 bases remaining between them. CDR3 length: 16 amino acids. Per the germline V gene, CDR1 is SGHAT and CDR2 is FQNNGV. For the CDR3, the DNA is TGTGCCAGCAGATTTCAACCTCTAGGGGCTTCCGGGGAGCTGTTTTTT. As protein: CASRFQPLGASGELFF.

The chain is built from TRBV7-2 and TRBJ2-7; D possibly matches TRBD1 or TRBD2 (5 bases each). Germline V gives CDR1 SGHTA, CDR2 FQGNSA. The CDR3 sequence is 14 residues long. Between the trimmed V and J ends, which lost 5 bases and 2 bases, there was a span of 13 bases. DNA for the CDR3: TGTGCCAGCAGCCCAGGGACCGATACCTACGAGCAGTACTTC. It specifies CASSPGTDTYEQYF.

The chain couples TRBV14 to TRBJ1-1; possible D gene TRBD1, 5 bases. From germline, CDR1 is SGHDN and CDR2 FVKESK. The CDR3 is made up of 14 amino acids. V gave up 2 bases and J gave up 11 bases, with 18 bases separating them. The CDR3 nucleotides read TGTGCCAGCAGCCAATATTCGGTGAACGGGGCGGCTTTCTTT. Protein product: CASSQYSVNGAAFF.

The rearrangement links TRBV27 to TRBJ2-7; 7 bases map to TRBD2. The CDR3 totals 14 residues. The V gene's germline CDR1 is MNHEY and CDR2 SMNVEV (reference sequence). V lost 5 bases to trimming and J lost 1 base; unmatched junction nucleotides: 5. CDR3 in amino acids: CASSTLAESYEQYF. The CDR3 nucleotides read TGTGCCAGCAGTACCCTAGCGGAGTCCTACGAGCAGTACTTC.

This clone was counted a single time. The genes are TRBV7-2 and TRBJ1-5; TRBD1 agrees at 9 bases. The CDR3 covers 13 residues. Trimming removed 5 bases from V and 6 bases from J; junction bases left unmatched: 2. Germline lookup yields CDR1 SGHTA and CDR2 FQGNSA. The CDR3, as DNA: TGTGCCAGCAGCGCGGACAGGGGTCAGCCCCAGCATTTT. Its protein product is CASSADRGQPQHF.

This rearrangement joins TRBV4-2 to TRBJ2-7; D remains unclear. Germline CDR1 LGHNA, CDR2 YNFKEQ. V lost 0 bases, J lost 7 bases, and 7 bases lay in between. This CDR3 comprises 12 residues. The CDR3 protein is CASSQEGAEQYF. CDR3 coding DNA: TGTGCCAGCAGCCAAGAGGGCGCTGAGCAGTACTTC.

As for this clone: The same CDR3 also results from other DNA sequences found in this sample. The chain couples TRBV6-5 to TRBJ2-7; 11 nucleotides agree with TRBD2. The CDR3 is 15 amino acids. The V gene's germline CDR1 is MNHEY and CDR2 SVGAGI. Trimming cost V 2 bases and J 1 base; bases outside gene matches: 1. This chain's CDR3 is CASSYGTSGSYEQYF. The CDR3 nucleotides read TGTGCCAGCAGTTACGGGACTAGCGGATCCTACGAGCAGTACTTC.

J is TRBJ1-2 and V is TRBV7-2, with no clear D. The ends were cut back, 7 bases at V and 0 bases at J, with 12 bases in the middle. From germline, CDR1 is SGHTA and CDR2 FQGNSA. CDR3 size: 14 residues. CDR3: CASTYNRANYGYTF. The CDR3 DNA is TGTGCCAGCACATATAACAGAGCTAACTATGGCTACACCTTC.

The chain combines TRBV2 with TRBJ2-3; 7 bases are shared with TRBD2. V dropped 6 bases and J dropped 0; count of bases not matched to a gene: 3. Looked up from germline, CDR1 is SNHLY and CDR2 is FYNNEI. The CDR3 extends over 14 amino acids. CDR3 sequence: CASSKTSSTDTQYF. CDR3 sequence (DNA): TGTGCCAGCAGCAAGACTAGCAGCACAGATACGCAGTATTTT.

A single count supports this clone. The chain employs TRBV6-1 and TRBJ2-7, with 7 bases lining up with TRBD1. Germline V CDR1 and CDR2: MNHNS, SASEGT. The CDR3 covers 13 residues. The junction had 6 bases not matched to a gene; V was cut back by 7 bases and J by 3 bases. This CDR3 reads CASKTGTDYEQYF. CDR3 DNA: TGTGCCAGCAAGACCGGGACAGACTACGAGCAGTACTTC.

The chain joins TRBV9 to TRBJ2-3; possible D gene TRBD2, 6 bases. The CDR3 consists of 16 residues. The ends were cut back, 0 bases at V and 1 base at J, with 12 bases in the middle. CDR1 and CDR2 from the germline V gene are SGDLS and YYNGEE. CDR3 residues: CASSVGGTPGTDTQYF. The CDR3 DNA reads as TGTGCCAGCAGCGTAGGGGGGACTCCTGGCACAGATACGCAGTATTTT.

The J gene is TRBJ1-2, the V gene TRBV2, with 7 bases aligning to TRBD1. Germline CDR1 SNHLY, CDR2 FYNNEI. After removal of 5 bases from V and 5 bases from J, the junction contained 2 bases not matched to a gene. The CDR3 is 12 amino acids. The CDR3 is CASSPGQYGYTF. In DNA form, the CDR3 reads TGTGCCAGCAGTCCGGGACAGTATGGCTACACCTTC.

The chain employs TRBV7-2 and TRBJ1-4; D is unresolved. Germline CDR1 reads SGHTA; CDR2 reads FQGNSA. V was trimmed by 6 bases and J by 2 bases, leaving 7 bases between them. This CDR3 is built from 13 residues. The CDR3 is CASSLGTNEKLFF. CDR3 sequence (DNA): TGTGCCAGCAGTCTCGGGACTAATGAAAAACTGTTTTTT.

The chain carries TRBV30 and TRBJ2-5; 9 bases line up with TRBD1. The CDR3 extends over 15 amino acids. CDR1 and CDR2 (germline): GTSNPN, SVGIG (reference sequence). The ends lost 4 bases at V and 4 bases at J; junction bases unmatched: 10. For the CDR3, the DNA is TGTGCCTGGACACGGGTCCTGGACAGGGGAGAGACCCAGTACTTC. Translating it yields CAWTRVLDRGETQYF.

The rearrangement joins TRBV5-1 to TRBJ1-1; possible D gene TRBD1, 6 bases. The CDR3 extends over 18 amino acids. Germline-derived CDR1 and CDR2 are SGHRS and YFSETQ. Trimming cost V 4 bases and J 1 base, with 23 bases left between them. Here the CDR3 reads CASSPSPHGQRPNTEAFF. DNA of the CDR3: TGCGCCAGCAGCCCTAGCCCCCACGGACAGAGACCGAACACTGAAGCTTTCTTT.

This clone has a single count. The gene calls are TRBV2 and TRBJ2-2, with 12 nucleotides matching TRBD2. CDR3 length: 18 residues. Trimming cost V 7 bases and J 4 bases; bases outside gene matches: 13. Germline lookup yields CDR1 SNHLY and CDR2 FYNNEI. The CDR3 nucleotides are TGTGCCAGCACCTCGGGGCCTAGCGGGAGGGCCGGCACCGGGGAGCTGTTTTTT. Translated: CASTSGPSGRAGTGELFF.

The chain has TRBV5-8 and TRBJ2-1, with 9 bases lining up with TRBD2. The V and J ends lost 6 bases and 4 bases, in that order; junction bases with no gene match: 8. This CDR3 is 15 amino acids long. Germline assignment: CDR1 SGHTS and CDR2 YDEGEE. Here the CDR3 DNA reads TGTGCCAGCACCCGAGCGGGAGGACCTTACAATGAGCAGTTCTTC. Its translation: CASTRAGGPYNEQFF.

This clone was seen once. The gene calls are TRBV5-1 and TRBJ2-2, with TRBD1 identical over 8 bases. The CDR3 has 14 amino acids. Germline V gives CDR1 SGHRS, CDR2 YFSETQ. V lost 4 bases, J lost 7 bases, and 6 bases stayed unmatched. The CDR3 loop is CASSVGQAGGELFF. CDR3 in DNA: TGCGCCAGCAGCGTGGGACAGGCCGGCGGGGAGCTGTTTTTT.

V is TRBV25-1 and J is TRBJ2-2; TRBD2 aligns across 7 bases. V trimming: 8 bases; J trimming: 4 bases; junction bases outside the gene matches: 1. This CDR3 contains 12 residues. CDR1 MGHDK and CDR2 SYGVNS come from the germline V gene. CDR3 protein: CASGRGTGELFF. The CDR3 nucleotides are TGTGCCAGCGGGAGGGGCACCGGGGAGCTGTTTTTT. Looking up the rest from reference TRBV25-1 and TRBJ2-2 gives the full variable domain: EADIYQTPRYLVIGTGKKITLECSQTMGHDKMYWYQQDPGMELHLIHYSYGVNSTEKGDLSSESTVSRIRTEHFPLTLESARPSHTSQYLCASGRGTGELFFGEGSRLTVL.

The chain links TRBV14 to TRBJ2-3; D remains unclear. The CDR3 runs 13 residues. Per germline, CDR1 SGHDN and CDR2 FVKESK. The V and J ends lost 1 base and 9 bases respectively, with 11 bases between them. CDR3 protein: CASSQVARWTQYF. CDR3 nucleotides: TGTGCCAGCAGCCAAGTCGCCAGGTGGACGCAGTATTTT.

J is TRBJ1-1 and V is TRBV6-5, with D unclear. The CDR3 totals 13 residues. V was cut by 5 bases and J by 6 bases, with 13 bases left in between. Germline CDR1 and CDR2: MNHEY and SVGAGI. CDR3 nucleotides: TGTGCCAGCAGTCCCTTCCCCCGGGCTGAAGCTTTCTTT. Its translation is CASSPFPRAEAFF.

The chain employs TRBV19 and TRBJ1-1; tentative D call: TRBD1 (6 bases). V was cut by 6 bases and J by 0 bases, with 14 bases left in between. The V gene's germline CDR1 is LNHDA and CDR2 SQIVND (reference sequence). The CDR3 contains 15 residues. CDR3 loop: CASRKGDTVNTEAFF. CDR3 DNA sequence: TGTGCCAGTAGGAAGGGGGACACAGTGAACACTGAAGCTTTCTTT. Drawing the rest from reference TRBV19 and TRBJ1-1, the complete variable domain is DGGITQSPKYLFRKEGQNVTLSCEQNLNHDAMYWYRQDPGQGLRLIYYSQIVNDFQKGDIAEGYSVSREKKESFPLTVTSAQKNPTAFYLCASRKGDTVNTEAFFGQGTRLTVV.

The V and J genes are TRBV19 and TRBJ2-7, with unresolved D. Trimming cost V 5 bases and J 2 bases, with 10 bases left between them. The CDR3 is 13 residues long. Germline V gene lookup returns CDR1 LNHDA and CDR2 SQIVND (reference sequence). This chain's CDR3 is CASSLGLPYEQYF. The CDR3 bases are TGTGCCAGTAGTTTGGGGTTACCCTACGAGCAGTACTTC.

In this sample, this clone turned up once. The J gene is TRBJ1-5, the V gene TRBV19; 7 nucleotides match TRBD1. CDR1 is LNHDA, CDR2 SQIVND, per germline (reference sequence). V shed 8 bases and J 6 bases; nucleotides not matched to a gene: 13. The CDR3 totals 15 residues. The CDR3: CASSRQETGAQPQHF. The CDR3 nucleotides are TGTGCCAGTTCGAGACAAGAAACAGGGGCTCAGCCCCAGCATTTT. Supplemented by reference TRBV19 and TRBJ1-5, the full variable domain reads DGGITQSPKYLFRKEGQNVTLSCEQNLNHDAMYWYRQDPGQGLRLIYYSQIVNDFQKGDIAEGYSVSREKKESFPLTVTSAQKNPTAFYLCASSRQETGAQPQHFGDGTRLSIL.

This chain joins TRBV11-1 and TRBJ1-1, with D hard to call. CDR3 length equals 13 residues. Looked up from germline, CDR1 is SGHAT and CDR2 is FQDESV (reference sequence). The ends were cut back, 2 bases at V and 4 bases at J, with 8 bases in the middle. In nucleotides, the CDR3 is TGTGCCAGCAGCTTACCCGCGGCCACTGAAGCTTTCTTT. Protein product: CASSLPAATEAFF.

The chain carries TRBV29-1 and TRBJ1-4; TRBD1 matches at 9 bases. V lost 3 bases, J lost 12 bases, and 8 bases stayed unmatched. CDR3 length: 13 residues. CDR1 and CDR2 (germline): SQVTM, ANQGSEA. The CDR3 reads CSVEVQGARELFF. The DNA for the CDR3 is TGCAGCGTTGAGGTACAGGGGGCCCGGGAACTGTTTTTT.

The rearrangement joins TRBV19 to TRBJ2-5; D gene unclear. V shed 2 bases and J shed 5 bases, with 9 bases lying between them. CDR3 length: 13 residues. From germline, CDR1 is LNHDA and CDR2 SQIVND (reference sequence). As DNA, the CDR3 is TGTGCCAGTAGTATAATGGGTCGGGAGACCCAGTACTTC. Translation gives CASSIMGRETQYF.